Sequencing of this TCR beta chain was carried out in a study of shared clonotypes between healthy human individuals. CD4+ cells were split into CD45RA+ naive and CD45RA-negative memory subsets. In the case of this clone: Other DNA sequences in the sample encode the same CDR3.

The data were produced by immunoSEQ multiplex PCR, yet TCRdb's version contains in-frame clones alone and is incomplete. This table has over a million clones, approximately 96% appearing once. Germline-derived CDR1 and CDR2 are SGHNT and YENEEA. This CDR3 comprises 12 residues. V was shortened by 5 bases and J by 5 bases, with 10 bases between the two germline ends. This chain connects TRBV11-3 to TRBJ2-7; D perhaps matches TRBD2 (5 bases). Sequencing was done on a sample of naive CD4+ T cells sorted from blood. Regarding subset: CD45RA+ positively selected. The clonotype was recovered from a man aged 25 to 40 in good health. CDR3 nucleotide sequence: TGTGCCAGCAGCCTCGAGGGTGACGAGCAGTACTTC. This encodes CASSLEGDEQYF.